This entry is about one TCR beta chain. This entry is derived from a study of T cell changes during pregnancy in multiple sclerosis. The repertoire was sequenced with immunoSEQ multiplex PCR; TCRdb's copy has only in-frame clones and lacks some. The sample lists more than 75,000 clones, just under 95% occurring once. V was cut by 7 bases and J by 4 bases, with 13 bases left in between. The germline gives CDR1 SGHVS, CDR2 FNYEAQ. The CDR3 extends over 13 amino acids. This sequence was found in a female donor with multiple sclerosis, enrolled in a pregnancy study. V gene TRBV7-6 combines with J gene TRBJ1-1; D perhaps matches TRBD1 (5 bases). The sample was peripheral blood, taken in the first trimester of pregnancy. For the CDR3, the DNA is TGTGCCAGCATCAAAAGGGGTGGCACTGAAGCTTTCTTT. Translating gives CASIKRGGTEAFF. The variable domain in full, completed from reference TRBV7-6 and TRBJ1-1, reads GAGVSQSPRYKVTKRGQDVALRCDPISGHVSLYWYRQALGQGPEFLTYFNYEAQQDKSGLPNDRFSAERPEGSISTLTIQRTEQRDSAMYRCASIKRGGTEAFFGQGTRLTVV.